A single sample gave rise to the 25 T cell receptor beta chains below, sequenced in a study of T cell changes during pregnancy in multiple sclerosis. Assay: immunoSEQ multiplex PCR; the TCRdb copy retains only in-frame clones and omits some. Here the sample spans tens of thousands of clones, 94% being singletons. The sequenced sample was CD4+ T cells from peripheral blood mononuclear cells, obtained in the first trimester of pregnancy. All receptors come from a female donor with multiple sclerosis, enrolled in a pregnancy study.

The chain uses TRBV15 and TRBJ1-1, with D unresolved. The ends were cut back, 1 base at V and 1 base at J, with 7 bases in the middle. The CDR3 totals 14 residues. In germline, CDR1 is LNHNV, CDR2 YYDKDF (reference sequence). The CDR3 loop is CATSRGAGNTEAFF. The DNA for the CDR3 is TGTGCCACCAGCAGAGGGGCAGGGAACACTGAAGCTTTCTTT.

The rearrangement joins TRBV6-1 to TRBJ2-3; tentative D call: TRBD2 (6 bases). This CDR3 spans 14 amino acids. Germline V CDR1 and CDR2: MNHNS, SASEGT. V lost 8 bases and J 2 bases, leaving 14 bases between the germline ends. CDR3 loop: CASALGGNTDTQYF. The CDR3 bases are TGTGCCAGCGCCCTCGGGGGAAACACAGATACGCAGTATTTT.

This chain connects TRBV5-5 to TRBJ1-5; the D is unclear. Germline CDR1 reads SGHKS; CDR2 reads YYEKEE (reference sequence). V lost 1 base to trimming and J lost 0 bases, with 11 bases between them. The CDR3 is 16 residues long. The CDR3 DNA follows: TGTGCCAGCAGCTTGATGGGCAGTACTAGCAATCAGCCCCAGCATTTT. It is translated as CASSLMGSTSNQPQHF.

The CDR3 spells CASSPGDSPLYGYTF. Here the CDR3 DNA reads TGCGCCAGCAGCCCGGGGGACTCCCCCTTGTATGGCTACACCTTC. The chain joins TRBV4-1 to TRBJ1-2; weak D call: TRBD1 (5 bases). Germline V CDR1 and CDR2: MGHRA, YSYEKL. The CDR3 is made up of 15 amino acids. V dropped 4 bases and J dropped 5 bases, with 17 bases sitting between them.

This chain uses TRBV7-9 with TRBJ2-3; TRBD2 is a possible D gene (5 bases). Germline CDR1 and CDR2: SEHNR and FQNEAQ (reference sequence). The CDR3 contains 15 residues. V was shortened by 7 bases and J by 5 bases, with 19 bases between the two germline ends. CDR3 coding DNA: TGTGCCAGCACCAAACCCAGCGGTCGGGGAGATACGCAGTATTTT. This encodes CASTKPSGRGDTQYF.

This clone occurred once. The chain is built from TRBV6-5 and TRBJ1-1; unclear D gene. V was cut by 4 bases and J by 4 bases, with 7 bases left in between. CDR1 is MNHEY and CDR2 is SVGAGI in the germline V gene. This CDR3 region has 12 residues. The CDR3 here is CASSSSGTEAFF. DNA of the CDR3: TGTGCCAGCAGTTCCAGCGGCACTGAAGCTTTCTTT.

Written as DNA, the CDR3 is TGTGCCAGCAGGCCACCGGGACTAGCGAGCCAAGAGACCCAGTACTTC. It yields the protein CASRPPGLASQETQYF. The gene calls are TRBV7-3 and TRBJ2-5; 10 positions agree with TRBD2. The V segment lost 6 bases and the J segment 1 base; nucleotides outside the gene matches: 8. The CDR3 totals 16 residues. The germline CDR1 and CDR2 sequences are SGHTA and FQGTGA. Filled out from reference TRBV7-3 and TRBJ2-5, the complete variable domain reads GAGVSQTPSNKVTEKGKYVELRCDPISGHTALYWYRQSLGQGPEFLIYFQGTGAADDSGLPNDRFFAVRPEGSVSTLKIQRTERGDSAVYLCASRPPGLASQETQYFGPGTRLLVL.

The rearrangement joins TRBV14 to TRBJ1-6, with 9 bases aligning to TRBD1. Trimming cost V 4 bases and J 11 bases; bases outside gene matches: 9. Germline loops: CDR1 SGHDN, CDR2 FVKESK. This CDR3 contains 15 residues. As DNA, the CDR3 is TGTGCCAGCAGCCGACCGGGACAGGGAAAGGCACCCCTCCACTTT. The encoded protein is CASSRPGQGKAPLHF.

The chain links TRBV11-3 to TRBJ2-7, with D tentatively TRBD1 (5 bases). The CDR3 consists of 13 residues. V dropped 5 bases and J dropped 0 bases, with 8 bases sitting between them. The germline CDR1 and CDR2 sequences are SGHNT and YENEEA. CDR3 DNA: TGTGCCAGCAGCAAGGACACCTCCTACGAGCAGTACTTC. This translates into CASSKDTSYEQYF.

The V and J genes are TRBV10-3 and TRBJ1-2; possibly TRBD1 for D (5 bases). Trimming shortened V by 4 bases and J by 0 bases, and 9 bases separated the two germline ends. There are 14 residues in the CDR3. Germline CDR1 reads ENHRY; CDR2 reads SYGVKD. CDR3 in amino acids: CAISAGRANYGYTF. The CDR3, as DNA: TGTGCCATCAGTGCAGGGAGGGCTAACTATGGCTACACCTTC.

The V call is TRBV21-1, the J call TRBJ1-2; the table's D call, TRBD1, was not checked against the DNA. TRBV21-1 is tagged as a pseudogene. The length of the CDR3 is 18 residues. The CDR3 DNA sequence: TGTGCCAGCAGCAAAGCTGGCAACCGGGACAGGGGTAAGGATGGCTACACCTTC. Its protein is CASSKAGNRDRGKDGYTF.

V is TRBV5-4 and J is TRBJ1-3; no firm D call. V was pared by 0 bases and J by 0 bases, with 10 bases between. This CDR3 has 16 residues. Per germline, CDR1 SGHNT and CDR2 YYREEE (reference sequence). The CDR3 DNA follows: TGTGCCAGCAGCTTGGATCTACGCAACTCTGGAAACACCATATATTTT. Translated, it gives CASSLDLRNSGNTIYF.

The rearrangement links TRBV19 to TRBJ2-1, with a possible D match to TRBD1 (5 bases). From germline, CDR1 is LNHDA and CDR2 SQIVND (reference sequence). The CDR3 consists of 16 residues. V was pared by 2 bases and J by 1 base, with 12 bases between. The CDR3 region is CASSIIQVLSYNEQFF. CDR3 nucleotides: TGTGCCAGTAGTATAATACAGGTCCTATCCTACAATGAGCAGTTCTTC.

The chain couples TRBV5-1 to TRBJ1-3, with 9 bases aligning to TRBD1. The germline V gene has CDR1 SGHRS and CDR2 YFSETQ. The CDR3 extends over 15 amino acids. The junction had 5 bases not matched to a gene; V was cut back by 0 bases and J by 7 bases. CDR3 amino acids: CASSLDGQGSNTIYF. For the CDR3, the DNA is TGCGCCAGCAGCTTGGATGGACAGGGGAGTAACACCATATATTTT.

As to this clone: A junction boundary mismatches the germline segment, possibly from a read error. V and J are TRBV5-4 and TRBJ1-6, with D possibly matching TRBD1 (5 bases). The CDR3 contains 10 residues. The germline V gene encodes CDR1 SGHNT and CDR2 YYREEE (reference sequence). The chain's CDR3 is CASKHPIRDF. The CDR3 nucleotides read TGTGCCAGCAAACACCCGATCAGGGACTTT. The full variable domain, rest sourced from reference TRBV5-4 and TRBJ1-6, is ETGVTQSPTHLIKTRGQQVTLRCSSQSGHNTVSWYQQALGQGPQFIFQYYREEENGRGNFPPRFSGLQFPNYSSELNVNALELDDSALYLCASKHPIRDFGNGTRLTVT.

The chain links TRBV6-6 to TRBJ2-1; tentative D call: TRBD1 (6 bases). V shed 4 bases and J shed 5 bases, with 9 bases lying between them. The CDR3 consists of 13 residues. CDR1 and CDR2 (germline): MNHNY, SVGAGI (reference sequence). The CDR3 nucleotides are TGTGCCAGCAGTTCGACAGGAAACAATGAGCAGTTCTTC. Amino acids: CASSSTGNNEQFF.

The chain has TRBV5-1 and TRBJ2-1, with TRBD2 matching over 11 bases. This CDR3 comprises 15 residues. Germline V gives CDR1 SGHRS, CDR2 YFSETQ. V trimming: 7 bases; J trimming: 7 bases; junction bases outside the gene matches: 10. For the CDR3, the DNA is TGCGCCAGCCATGACCCTAGCGGGGGGAAGAATGAGCAGTTCTTC. Protein: CASHDPSGGKNEQFF.

The DNA for the CDR3 is TGTGCCAGTACAGGGGACTATAATTCACCCCTCCACTTT. The encoded protein is CASTGDYNSPLHF. The chain carries TRBV2 and TRBJ1-6, with 7 bases matching TRBD1. The CDR3 has 13 amino acids. The ends lost 9 bases at V and 3 bases at J; junction bases unmatched: 2. Germline V CDR1 and CDR2: SNHLY, FYNNEI.

This sequence joins TRBV11-2 and TRBJ1-2; maybe TRBD1 (6 bases). Trimming took 4 bases from V and 4 from J, leaving 16 bases between them. Per the germline V gene, CDR1 is SGHAT and CDR2 is FQNNGV. This CDR3 has 15 amino acids. The DNA of the CDR3 is TGTGCCAGCAGCTCCTACAGGGACCCTAGCTATGGCTACACCTTC. Its translation is CASSSYRDPSYGYTF.

V gene TRBV5-1 combines with J gene TRBJ2-7; no definite D call. Deletions cut 4 bases from V and 2 bases from J, with 7 bases between. The CDR3 length is 12 residues. In germline, CDR1 is SGHRS, CDR2 YFSETQ. The CDR3 reads CASSTGAYEQYF. In nucleotides, the CDR3 is TGCGCCAGCAGCACCGGAGCCTACGAGCAGTACTTC.

V is TRBV4-1 and J is TRBJ1-5, with TRBD1 matching over 10 bases. The V and J ends lost 0 bases and 6 bases, in that order; junction bases with no gene match: 2. CDR1 and CDR2 from the germline V gene are MGHRA and YSYEKL. The CDR3 has 15 amino acids. CDR3 loop: CASSQEGQGTQPQHF. The CDR3 DNA reads as TGCGCCAGCAGCCAAGAGGGACAGGGGACTCAGCCCCAGCATTTT.

V and J are TRBV10-2 and TRBJ2-5; D is ambiguous. Trimming cost V 7 bases and J 0 bases, with 12 bases left between them. Germline CDR1 is WSHSY and CDR2 is SAAADI. The CDR3 runs to 14 residues. CDR3 region: CASMTPRNQETQYF. The DNA of the CDR3 is TGCGCCAGCATGACCCCGAGGAACCAAGAGACCCAGTACTTC.

CDR3 sequence reads: CASSPRSEKLFF. The CDR3 DNA sequence: TGTGCCAGTAGTCCACGCAGTGAAAAACTGTTTTTT. The chain combines TRBV19 with TRBJ1-4, with D unresolved. Germline CDR1 LNHDA, CDR2 SQIVND (reference sequence). The V and J ends lost 5 bases and 7 bases respectively, with 8 bases between them. The CDR3 totals 12 residues.

V usage is TRBV4-2 and J usage is TRBJ2-1; TRBD1 matches at 7 bases. Germline V gene sequence: CDR1 LGHNA, CDR2 YNFKEQ. J was trimmed by 4 bases and V by 1 base; bases with no gene match: 4. The CDR3 length is 15 residues. The CDR3 coding sequence is TGTGCCAGCAGCCAAGTGACAGGGCGGTACAATGAGCAGTTCTTC. Translation: CASSQVTGRYNEQFF.

V is TRBV9 and J is TRBJ1-2; 8 positions agree with TRBD1. CDR3 length: 15 residues. Germline V lookup: CDR1 SGDLS, CDR2 YYNGEE. Unmatched junction bases numbered 7, after V lost 4 bases and J lost 2 bases. This CDR3 is CASSPRQGSNYGYTF. The CDR3 DNA reads TGTGCCAGCAGCCCCCGACAGGGGTCAAACTATGGCTACACCTTC.